This T cell receptor beta chain is drawn from a study of beta chain features in type 1 diabetes. Study-level information: Examination spanned about 110 million sorted cells from all samples.

Investigators reverse transcribed all isolated RNA, so they sequenced expressed TCRB transcripts. It was found that naive, central memory and regulatory T cell samples averaged roughly 3.6 million reads. Measured with immunoSEQ multiplex PCR; TCRdb has only the in-frame clones, and not every one. The sample holds 140,000 to 150,000 clones; nearly 50% are singletons and the top ten take over 0.4%. The V segment lost 1 base and the J segment 2 bases; nucleotides outside the gene matches: 6. This CDR3 is 16 amino acids long. Germline loops: CDR1 SGHTA, CDR2 FQGNSA. The sample holds a few counts of this clone. What it binds is unknown. Study-wide results and caveats: Whether HLA type influences TCRB rearrangement remained unresolved here.

Sequences were obtained from Tregs from blood. This receptor was identified in a man younger than 30 in good health. This chain uses TRBV7-2 with TRBJ2-5; 8 nucleotides align to TRBD1. CDR3 residues: CASSLGPGGRQETQYF. CDR3 in DNA: TGTGCCAGCAGCTTAGGCCCAGGGGGCAGGCAAGAGACCCAGTACTTC.